Listed here are 25 T cell receptor beta chains from one sample, sequenced in a study of T-cell memory formation after mild COVID-19. TCRdb reprocessed the 5' RACE reads with MiXCR, giving one entry per CDR3 protein. The sample carries 350,000 to 500,000 distinct CDR3 sequences, 18% recorded once. The sequencing sample was made of PBMCs or a T cell subset sorted from them (not recorded which). The origin of the receptors is a man younger than 30 who had mild COVID-19 (a few samples of this study predate the infection). Cell type and time point are not known.

The chain links TRBV15 to TRBJ2-5, with TRBD1 as a possible D gene (5 bases). The CDR3 covers 14 residues. Germline CDR1 is LNHNV and CDR2 is YYDKDF (reference sequence). V was cut by 6 bases and J by 0 bases, with 11 bases left in between. DNA of the CDR3: TGTGCCACCAGGACAGCTAGTAACCAAGAGACCCAGTACTTC. Its protein is CATRTASNQETQYF. Together with reference TRBV15 and TRBJ2-5, the CDR3 gives the full variable domain: DAMVIQNPRYQVTQFGKPVTLSCSQTLNHNVMYWYQQKSSQAPKLLFHYYDKDFNNEADTPDNFQSRRPNTSFCFLDIRSPGLGDTAMYLCATRTASNQETQYFGPGTRLLVL.

This clonotype was observed a handful of times. The rearrangement links TRBV20-1 to TRBJ2-3; maybe TRBD1 (5 bases). V was clipped by 0 bases and J by 4 bases, with 14 bases between them. The CDR3 is 15 amino acids. Germline values: CDR1 DFQATT, CDR2 SNEGSKA (reference sequence). The CDR3 sequence is CSARDRSRVADTQYF. CDR3 bases: TGCAGTGCTAGAGATCGGAGCAGGGTGGCAGATACGCAGTATTTT.

This clonotype has more than one count but fewer than ten. J is TRBJ2-7 and V is TRBV11-2, with 7 bases lining up with TRBD1. This CDR3 is built from 17 residues. J gave up 1 base and V 2 bases, and 11 bases lay outside the gene matches. Per the germline V gene, CDR1 is SGHAT and CDR2 is FQNNGV. DNA for the CDR3: TGTGCCAGCAGCTTAACCTCGAAGACAGGGAATTCCTACGAGCAGTACGTC. Its translation: CASSLTSKTGNSYEQYV.

The chain combines TRBV5-6 with TRBJ1-6, with a possible D match to TRBD1 (6 bases). This CDR3 has 14 amino acids. Germline lookup yields CDR1 SGHDT and CDR2 YYEEEE. The V gene lost 4 bases and the J gene lost 11 bases, with 16 bases spanning the gap. CDR3 protein: CASSEGGDSPPLHF. In DNA form, the CDR3 reads TGTGCCAGCAGCGAGGGGGGTGACTCGCCACCCCTCCACTTT.

V gene TRBV12-3 or TRBV12-4 combines with J gene TRBJ2-7; 9 nucleotides align to TRBD1. This CDR3 is 14 amino acids long. The V and J ends lost 5 bases and 3 bases, in that order; junction bases with no gene match: 5. As DNA, the CDR3 is TGTGCCAGCAGTCCGGGACAGGGCCTCTACGAGCAGTACTTC. Amino acids: CASSPGQGLYEQYF.

V is TRBV5-1 and J is TRBJ1-2; no definite D call. The CDR3 runs to 16 residues. Per the germline V gene, CDR1 is SGHRS and CDR2 is YFSETQ. V was pared by 4 bases and J by 6 bases, with 22 bases between. CDR3 DNA: TGCGCCAGCAGCCCAAGGTGGGTCGGCATCGGTAATGGCTACACCTTC. Its translation is CASSPRWVGIGNGYTF.

This sequence joins TRBV11-2 and TRBJ2-3; D unclear. The V end was cut by 5 bases, the J end by 2 bases, with 11 bases between. Per germline, CDR1 SGHAT and CDR2 FQNNGV. The CDR3 covers 14 residues. The CDR3 loop reads CASSGKGFTDTQYF. The CDR3 bases are TGTGCCAGCAGCGGTAAGGGTTTCACAGATACGCAGTATTTT.

This chain joins TRBV20-1 and TRBJ2-2, with 7 bases that match TRBD1. CDR3 length: 14 amino acids. The V gene end was trimmed by 6 bases and the J gene end by 2 bases; junction bases not matched to a gene: 6. CDR1 and CDR2 from the germline V gene are DFQATT and SNEGSKA (reference sequence). CDR3 sequence: CSAPGTANTGELFF. The CDR3 coding sequence is TGCAGTGCGCCGGGGACAGCTAACACCGGGGAGCTGTTTTTT.

This clonotype was seen a handful of times. This chain joins TRBV20-1 and TRBJ1-6; D gene unclear. This CDR3 is 13 amino acids long. Trimming left V 6 bases short and J 13 bases short, with 19 bases between. Germline V gene sequence: CDR1 DFQATT, CDR2 SNEGSKA (reference sequence). DNA of the CDR3: TGCAGTGCCCGTACCCCAAGCTCTTCGCCCCTCCACTTT. Translated, it gives CSARTPSSSPLHF.

There are a few counts of this clonotype. The chain carries TRBV5-1 and TRBJ2-1, with TRBD2 matching over 13 bases. The germline CDR1 and CDR2 sequences are SGHRS and YFSETQ. The CDR3 extends over 16 amino acids. With V trimmed by 1 base and J by 9 bases, 7 bases remained unmatched. CDR3 sequence reads: CASSLPTSGGTREQFF. The CDR3 DNA follows: TGCGCCAGCAGCTTGCCGACTAGCGGGGGGACTCGTGAGCAGTTCTTC.

This sequence joins TRBV7-3 and TRBJ1-2; possible D gene TRBD1, 6 bases. There are 14 residues in the CDR3. Trimming shortened V by 2 bases and J by 6 bases, and 13 bases separated the two germline ends. Germline V gene data show CDR1 as SGHTA and CDR2 as FQGTGA. The CDR3 DNA follows: TGTGCCAGCAGCTTAGGGCAGGGGATCAATGGCTACACCTTC. Translated, it gives CASSLGQGINGYTF.

The chain has TRBV24-1 and TRBJ2-5; 8 nucleotides agree with TRBD2. This CDR3 is built from 13 residues. CDR1 is KGHDR, CDR2 SFDVKD, per germline. V gave up 8 bases and J gave up 3 bases; unmatched junction bases: 4. The CDR3 sequence is CATNTGGEETQYF. CDR3 sequence (DNA): TGTGCCACCAATACCGGGGGGGAAGAGACCCAGTACTTC.

There are a few counts of this clonotype. The V gene is TRBV4-2, the J gene TRBJ2-3; the D gene is possibly TRBD1 (6 bases). Per the germline V gene, CDR1 is LGHNA and CDR2 is YNFKEQ. This CDR3 comprises 16 residues. The V and J ends lost 0 bases and 6 bases respectively, with 16 bases between them. This chain's CDR3 is CASSQERAMGADTQYF. The CDR3 DNA follows: TGTGCCAGCAGCCAAGAGCGGGCCATGGGGGCCGATACGCAGTATTTT.

The DNA of the CDR3 is TGTGCCAGCAGCTTGTTCCTCGCAGGTGGCACCGGGGAGCTGTTTTTT. Translation: CASSLFLAGGTGELFF. This chain joins TRBV7-8 and TRBJ2-2; D gene unclear. The CDR3 is made up of 16 amino acids. Germline values: CDR1 SGHVS, CDR2 FQNEAQ. V lost 3 bases and J lost 4, with 15 bases in between.

This clonotype was found many times. The CDR3 coding sequence is TGCAGCGGACGACAGGGAGTTGAGACCCAGTACTTC. Its protein product is CSGRQGVETQYF. The rearrangement links TRBV29-1 to TRBJ2-5; 7 bases map to TRBD1. V gave up 7 bases and J gave up 5 bases; unmatched junction bases: 7. The germline V gene encodes CDR1 SQVTM and CDR2 ANQGSEA. The CDR3 sequence is 12 residues long. Full variable domain (rest looked up from reference TRBV29-1 and TRBJ2-5): SAVISQKPSRDICQRGTSLTIQCQVDSQVTMMFWYRQQPGQSLTLIATANQGSEATYESGFVIDKFPISRPNLTFSTLTVSNMSPEDSSIYLCSGRQGVETQYFGPGTRLLVL.

The V call is TRBV6-2 or TRBV6-3, the J call TRBJ2-7; 7 bases fit TRBD1. J gave up 1 base and V 2 bases, and 8 bases lay outside the gene matches. The CDR3 runs to 16 residues. Per the germline V gene, CDR1 is MNHEY and CDR2 is SVGEGT. In nucleotides, the CDR3 is TGTGCCAGCAGTTACCCCTCGACAGGGTGGTCCTACGAGCAGTACTTC. Translation gives CASSYPSTGWSYEQYF.

J is TRBJ2-7 and V is TRBV20-1, with 10 bases identical to TRBD1. With V trimmed by 4 bases and J by 4 bases, 7 bases remained unmatched. The CDR3 extends over 14 amino acids. Germline CDR1 is DFQATT and CDR2 is SNEGSKA (reference sequence). For the CDR3, the DNA is TGCAGTGCTATGATCCGGGACAGGGGTTACGAGCAGTACTTC. It codes for CSAMIRDRGYEQYF.

At least ten counts were recorded for this clonotype. The CDR3 here is CSARELAGGISTDTQYF. The CDR3 DNA is TGCAGTGCTAGAGAACTAGCGGGGGGCATAAGCACAGATACGCAGTATTTT. V and J are TRBV20-1 and TRBJ2-3; TRBD2 aligns across 12 bases. Germline trimming cut 0 bases from V and 0 bases from J; bases unmatched to any gene: 4. Germline values: CDR1 DFQATT, CDR2 SNEGSKA (reference sequence). The CDR3 extends over 17 amino acids.

The chain links TRBV9 to TRBJ2-3; 7 positions agree with TRBD1. This CDR3 has 14 amino acids. Germline lookup yields CDR1 SGDLS and CDR2 YYNGEE. The trim removed 1 base at V and 6 bases at J, leaving 5 bases unmatched. This chain's CDR3 is CASSVQTGTDTQYF. The CDR3 DNA is TGTGCCAGCAGCGTACAGACAGGGACGGATACGCAGTATTTT.

This clonotype has just a few counts. The V and J genes are TRBV5-5 and TRBJ1-2; D uncertain. The germline V gene has CDR1 SGHKS and CDR2 YYEKEE (reference sequence). The CDR3 spans 13 residues. The V end lost 0 bases, the J end lost 4 bases, and 7 bases lay between the germline ends. CDR3 region: CASSLEAVYGYTF. CDR3 nucleotide sequence: TGTGCCAGCAGCTTGGAGGCAGTCTATGGCTACACCTTC.

V and J are TRBV7-9 and TRBJ2-2; D is ambiguous. CDR1 SEHNR and CDR2 FQNEAQ come from the germline V gene (reference sequence). CDR3 size: 13 residues. Deletions cut 7 bases from V and 7 bases from J, with 13 bases between. The DNA of the CDR3 is TGTGCCAGCACCCTCACCCCAGGCGGGGAGCTGTTTTTT. Its protein is CASTLTPGGELFF.

This clonotype was detected only a few times. V is TRBV27 and J is TRBJ2-7; possibly TRBD1 for D (6 bases). Looked up from germline, CDR1 is MNHEY and CDR2 is SMNVEV (reference sequence). V gave up 5 bases and J gave up 12 bases, with 26 bases separating them. This CDR3 has 15 residues. CDR3 sequence: CASSLDNRVGLRRYF. Written as DNA, the CDR3 is TGTGCCAGCAGTCTCGACAACAGGGTAGGCCTTCGTCGGTACTTC.

The CDR3: CSSQLTANTEAFF. In DNA, the CDR3 is TGCAGCTCCCAATTGACAGCGAACACTGAAGCTTTCTTT. The chain has TRBV29-1 and TRBJ1-1; D is possibly TRBD1 (5 bases). V was shortened by 8 bases and J by 1 base, with 14 bases between the two germline ends. Germline V gene lookup returns CDR1 SQVTM and CDR2 ANQGSEA. This CDR3 has 13 amino acids.

This clonotype has only a few counts. CDR3 protein: CASSQDGKGTYNEQFF. The CDR3 coding sequence is TGCGCCAGCAGCCAAGATGGGAAGGGAACCTACAATGAGCAGTTCTTC. The chain is built from TRBV4-1 and TRBJ2-1; D not certain. From germline, CDR1 is MGHRA and CDR2 YSYEKL. The CDR3 sequence is 16 residues long. V shed 0 bases and J shed 2 bases, with 11 bases lying between them.

The chain links TRBV5-5 to TRBJ2-7; D gene unclear. The CDR3 totals 14 residues. CDR1 SGHKS and CDR2 YYEKEE come from the germline V gene (reference sequence). V lost 4 bases and J lost 1, with 12 bases in between. CDR3 bases: TGTGCCAGCAGCACCTATGACGGTTCCTACGAGCAGTACGTC. It translates to CASSTYDGSYEQYV.